These 14 T cell receptor beta chains came from one sample sequenced in a study of T cell responses to AZD1222 COVID-19 vaccine. This table comes from immunoSEQ multiplex PCR, and its TCRdb copy is limited to in-frame clones, with some not included. The sample shows about 53,000 clones, 65% to 85% of them seen only once. The specimen was peripheral blood, collected on day 0 of AZD1222 vaccination. All receptors derive from an adult in good health.

This sequence joins TRBV6-5 and TRBJ1-1; TRBD1 is a possible D gene (5 bases). CDR1 is MNHEY and CDR2 is SVGAGI in the germline V gene. V lost 5 bases and J lost 5, with 9 bases in between. This CDR3 has 12 amino acids. Written as DNA, the CDR3 is TGTGCCAGCAGTCTTCAGGGAACTGAAGCTTTCTTT. It specifies CASSLQGTEAFF.

This clone has more than one count but fewer than ten. The chain uses TRBV12-3 or TRBV12-4 and TRBJ1-2; D unresolved. The CDR3 sequence is 13 residues long. Trimming stripped 7 bases from V and 8 bases from J, with 17 bases between. The CDR3 nucleotides read TGTGCCAGCACCCACCGACGACTTGGAGGCTACACCTTC. It is translated as CASTHRRLGGYTF.

The chain links TRBV3-1 (or the pseudogene TRBV3-2) to TRBJ2-5; D remains unclear. Trimming pared 3 bases from V and 5 bases from J, leaving 1 base between. This CDR3 is built from 10 residues. Germline values: CDR1 LGHDT, CDR2 YNNKEL (reference sequence). The CDR3 bases are TGTGCCAGCAGCCAGGAGACCCAGTACTTC. This codes for CASSQETQYF.

This chain joins TRBV18 and TRBJ2-7; 7 nucleotides align to TRBD2. With V trimmed by 3 bases and J by 5 bases, 13 bases remained unmatched. This CDR3 region has 16 residues. Germline V CDR1 and CDR2: KGHSH, LQKENI. CDR3 in amino acids: CASSPYAGVQGNEQYF. CDR3 coding DNA: TGTGCCAGCTCACCTTATGCGGGGGTACAAGGCAACGAGCAGTACTTC.

The rearrangement uses TRBV7-2 and TRBJ2-2; D is possibly TRBD2 (6 bases). The CDR3 has 18 residues. CDR1 is SGHTA and CDR2 is FQGNSA in the germline V gene. Deletions cut 2 bases from V and 7 bases from J, with 23 bases between. Written as DNA, the CDR3 is TGTGCCAGCAGCTTATATGCGGCAGGAGGGTCGCTGGGCGGGGAGCTGTTTTTT. Protein product: CASSLYAAGGSLGGELFF.

This clone is medium-sized in the sample. The chain has TRBV13 and TRBJ1-6, with D hard to call. This CDR3 has 16 amino acids. Germline V gene sequence: CDR1 PRHDT, CDR2 FYEKMQ (reference sequence). The V end was cut by 4 bases, the J end by 0 bases, with 10 bases between. CDR3 sequence: CASSSPGSSYNSPLHF. The CDR3 DNA reads TGTGCCAGCAGCTCCCCCGGAAGCTCCTATAATTCACCCCTCCACTTT.

This clone came up once. V usage is TRBV21-1 and J usage is TRBJ1-1; the DNA was not used to check the table's D call, TRBD1. TRBV21-1 is noted as a pseudogene. There are 15 residues in the CDR3. The CDR3 nucleotides read TGTGCCAGCAGCAAGAGACAGGGGGACGAATATGAAGCTTTCTTT. It codes for CASSKRQGDEYEAFF.

The chain joins TRBV7-2 to TRBJ1-5, with D possibly TRBD1 on 6 matching bases. Germline CDR1 reads SGHTA; CDR2 reads FQGNSA. V dropped 5 bases and J dropped 4 bases, with 12 bases sitting between them. CDR3 size: 14 residues. The DNA for the CDR3 is TGTGCCAGCAGCGAAGGACAGAAGAATCAGCCCCAGCATTTT. It encodes CASSEGQKNQPQHF.

This sequence joins TRBV4-2 and TRBJ1-2; 12 bases are a match to TRBD1. Germline-derived CDR1 and CDR2 are LGHNA and YNFKEQ. This CDR3 is 16 amino acids long. V dropped 1 base and J dropped 4; count of bases not matched to a gene: 4. The CDR3 coding sequence is TGTGCCAGCAGCCAAGCAGGGACAGGGGGCAGCTATGGCTACACCTTC. It yields the protein CASSQAGTGGSYGYTF.

The V gene is TRBV12-3 or TRBV12-4, the J gene TRBJ1-6; D gene unclear. The CDR3 extends over 12 amino acids. The ends were cut back, 6 bases at V and 10 bases at J, with 10 bases in the middle. The CDR3 bases are TGTGCCAGCAGCAAGGCGAGATCACCCCTCCACTTT. Translated: CASSKARSPLHF.

V and J are TRBV19 and TRBJ2-7, with 9 positions matching TRBD1. Per the germline V gene, CDR1 is LNHDA and CDR2 is SQIVND (reference sequence). This CDR3 is built from 14 residues. J was trimmed by 3 bases and V by 8 bases; bases with no gene match: 8. The CDR3 nucleotides are TGTGCCAGTGCCCGCCGGGACAGGGACTACGAGCAGTACTTC. This translates into CASARRDRDYEQYF.

The J gene is TRBJ2-5, the V gene TRBV19; 10 nucleotides agree with TRBD2. Germline lookup yields CDR1 LNHDA and CDR2 SQIVND (reference sequence). CDR3 size: 15 residues. V lost 4 bases, J lost 1 base, and 3 bases stayed unmatched. The CDR3 spells CASSTSGSRQETQYF. CDR3 DNA sequence: TGTGCCAGTAGTACTAGCGGGAGCCGCCAAGAGACCCAGTACTTC.

The V call is TRBV11-2, the J call TRBJ2-3, with 7 bases aligning to TRBD2. This CDR3 is built from 13 residues. V trimming: 6 bases; J trimming: 4 bases; junction bases outside the gene matches: 4. Germline V CDR1 and CDR2: SGHAT, FQNNGV. Here the CDR3 DNA reads TGTGCCAGCAGGGGCGGGAGCGCAGATACGCAGTATTTT. As protein: CASRGGSADTQYF. Drawing the rest from reference TRBV11-2 and TRBJ2-3, the complete variable domain is EAGVAQSPRYKIIEKRQSVAFWCNPISGHATLYWYQQILGQGPKLLIQFQNNGVVDDSQLPKDRFSAERLKGVDSTLKIQPAKLEDSAVYLCASRGGSADTQYFGPGTRLTVL.

The chain carries TRBV10-3 and TRBJ2-3; D is undetermined. There are 14 residues in the CDR3. V shed 0 bases and J shed 6 bases, with 10 bases lying between them. The germline V gene encodes CDR1 ENHRY and CDR2 SYGVKD. CDR3 residues: CAISESGTGDTQYF. The CDR3 region has the DNA TGTGCCATCAGTGAGTCGGGAACTGGGGATACGCAGTATTTT.